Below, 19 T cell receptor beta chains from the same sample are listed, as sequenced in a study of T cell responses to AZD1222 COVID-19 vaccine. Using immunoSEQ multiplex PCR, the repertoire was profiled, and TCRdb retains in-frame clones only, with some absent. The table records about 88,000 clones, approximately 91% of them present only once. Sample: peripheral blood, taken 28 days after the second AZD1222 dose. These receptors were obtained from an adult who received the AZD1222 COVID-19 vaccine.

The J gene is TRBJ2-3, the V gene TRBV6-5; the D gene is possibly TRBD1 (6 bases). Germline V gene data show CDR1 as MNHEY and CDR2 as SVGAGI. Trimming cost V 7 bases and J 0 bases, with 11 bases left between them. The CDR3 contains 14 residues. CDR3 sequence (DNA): TGTGCCAGCAAAAGGACAGCTAGCACAGATACGCAGTATTTT. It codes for CASKRTASTDTQYF.

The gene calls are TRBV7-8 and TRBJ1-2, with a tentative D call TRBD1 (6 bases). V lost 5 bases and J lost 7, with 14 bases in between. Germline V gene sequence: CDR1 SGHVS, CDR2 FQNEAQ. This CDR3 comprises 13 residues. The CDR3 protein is CASSVGGFSGYTF. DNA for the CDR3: TGTGCCAGCAGCGTAGGGGGGTTCAGTGGCTACACCTTC. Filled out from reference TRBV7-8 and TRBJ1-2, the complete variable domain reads GAGVSQSPRYKVAKRGQDVALRCDPISGHVSLFWYQQALGQGPEFLTYFQNEAQLDKSGLPSDRFFAERPEGSVSTLKIQRTQQEDSAVYLCASSVGGFSGYTFGSGTRLTVV.

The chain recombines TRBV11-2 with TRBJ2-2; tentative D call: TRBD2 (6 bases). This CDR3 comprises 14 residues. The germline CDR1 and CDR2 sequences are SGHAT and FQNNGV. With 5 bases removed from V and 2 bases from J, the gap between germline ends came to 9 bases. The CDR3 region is CASSPGVNTGELFF. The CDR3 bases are TGTGCCAGCAGCCCGGGAGTAAACACCGGGGAGCTGTTTTTT.

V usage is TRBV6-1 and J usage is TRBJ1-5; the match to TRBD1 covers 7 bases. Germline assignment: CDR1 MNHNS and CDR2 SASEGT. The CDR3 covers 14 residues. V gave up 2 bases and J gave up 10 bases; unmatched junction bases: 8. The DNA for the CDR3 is TGTGCCAGCAGTGAACCCGAGGACAGGCTTCCCCAGCATTTT. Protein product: CASSEPEDRLPQHF.

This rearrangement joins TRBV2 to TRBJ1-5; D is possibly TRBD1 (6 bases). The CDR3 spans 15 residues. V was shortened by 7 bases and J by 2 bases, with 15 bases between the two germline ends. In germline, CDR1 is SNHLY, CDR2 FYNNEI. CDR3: CASTLQGLGNQPQHF. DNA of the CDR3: TGTGCCAGCACCCTACAGGGTCTTGGCAATCAGCCCCAGCATTTT.

The CDR3 sequence: CASSIRGQVMAFF. CDR3 DNA sequence: TGTGCCAGCAGCATAAGAGGACAGGTGATGGCTTTCTTT. The chain combines TRBV5-6 with TRBJ1-1; 7 bases match TRBD1. V dropped 4 bases and J dropped 11; count of bases not matched to a gene: 11. The CDR3 is 13 amino acids. Germline loops: CDR1 SGHDT, CDR2 YYEEEE.

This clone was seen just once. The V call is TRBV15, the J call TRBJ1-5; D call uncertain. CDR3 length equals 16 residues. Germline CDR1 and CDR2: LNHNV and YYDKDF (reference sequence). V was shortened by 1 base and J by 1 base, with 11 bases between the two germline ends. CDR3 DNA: TGTGCCACCAGCAGAGGGATCGTAAGAAGCAATCAGCCCCAGCATTTT. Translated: CATSRGIVRSNQPQHF.

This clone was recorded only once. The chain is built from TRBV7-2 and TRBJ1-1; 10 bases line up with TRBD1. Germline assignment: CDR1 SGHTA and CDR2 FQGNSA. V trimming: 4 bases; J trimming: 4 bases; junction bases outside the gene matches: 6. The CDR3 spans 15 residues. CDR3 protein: CASSSSGQGLTEAFF. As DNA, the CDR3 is TGTGCCAGCAGCTCTTCGGGACAGGGGCTCACTGAAGCTTTCTTT.

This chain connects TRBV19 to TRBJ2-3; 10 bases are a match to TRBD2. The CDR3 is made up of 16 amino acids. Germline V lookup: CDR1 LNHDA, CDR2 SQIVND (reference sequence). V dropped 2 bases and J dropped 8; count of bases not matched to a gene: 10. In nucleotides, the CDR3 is TGTGCCAGTAGTATATACTCGGGACTAGCGAGCCCTACGCAGTATTTT. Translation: CASSIYSGLASPTQYF.

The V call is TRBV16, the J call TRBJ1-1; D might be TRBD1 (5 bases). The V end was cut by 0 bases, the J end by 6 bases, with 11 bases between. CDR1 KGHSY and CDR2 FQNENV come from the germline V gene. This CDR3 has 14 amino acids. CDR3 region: CASSQSGRAAEAFF. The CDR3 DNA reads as TGTGCCAGCAGCCAATCGGGGCGGGCCGCTGAAGCTTTCTTT.

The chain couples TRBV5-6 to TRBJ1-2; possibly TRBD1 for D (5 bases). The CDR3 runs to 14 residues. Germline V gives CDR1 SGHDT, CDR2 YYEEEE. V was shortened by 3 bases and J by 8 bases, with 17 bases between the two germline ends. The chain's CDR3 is CASSWGRDFGGYTF. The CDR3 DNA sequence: TGTGCCAGCAGCTGGGGCCGGGACTTCGGGGGCTACACCTTC.

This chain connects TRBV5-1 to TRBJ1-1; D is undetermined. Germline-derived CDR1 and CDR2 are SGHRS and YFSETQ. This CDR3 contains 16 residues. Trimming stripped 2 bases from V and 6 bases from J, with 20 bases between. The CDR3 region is CASSFRSGSLGSEAFF. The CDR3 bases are TGCGCCAGCAGCTTTCGGTCCGGAAGTTTGGGGTCTGAAGCTTTCTTT.

CDR3 in DNA: TGTGCCAGCAGCTTAGAGGGGGCTGGGGAGCTGTTTTTT. It specifies CASSLEGAGELFF. The chain uses TRBV11-3 and TRBJ2-2; a weak D match, TRBD1 (6 bases). Germline lookup yields CDR1 SGHNT and CDR2 YENEEA. Trimming shortened V by 0 bases and J by 8 bases, and 7 bases separated the two germline ends. The CDR3 is 13 amino acids.

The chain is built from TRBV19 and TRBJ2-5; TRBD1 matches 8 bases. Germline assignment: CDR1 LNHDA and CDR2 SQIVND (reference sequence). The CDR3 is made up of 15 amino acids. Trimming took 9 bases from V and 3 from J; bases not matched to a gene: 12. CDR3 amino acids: CASSRTGILEETQYF. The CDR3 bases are TGTGCCAGCTCCCGGACAGGGATATTGGAAGAGACCCAGTACTTC.

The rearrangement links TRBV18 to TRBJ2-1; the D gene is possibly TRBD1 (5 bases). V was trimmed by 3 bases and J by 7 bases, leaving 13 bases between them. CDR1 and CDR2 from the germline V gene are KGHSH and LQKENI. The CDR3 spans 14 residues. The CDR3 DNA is TGTGCCAGCTCACCTCTTGACAGTACAAATGAGCAGTTCTTC. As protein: CASSPLDSTNEQFF.

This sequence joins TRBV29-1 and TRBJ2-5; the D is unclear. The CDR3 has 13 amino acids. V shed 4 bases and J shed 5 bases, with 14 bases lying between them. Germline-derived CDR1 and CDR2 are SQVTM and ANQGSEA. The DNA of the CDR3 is TGCAGCGTTGTGGTGGCCCTGGGGGAGACCCAGTACTTC. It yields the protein CSVVVALGETQYF.

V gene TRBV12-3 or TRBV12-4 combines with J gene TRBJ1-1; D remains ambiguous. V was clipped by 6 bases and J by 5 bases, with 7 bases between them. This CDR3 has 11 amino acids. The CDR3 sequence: CASRSSTEAFF. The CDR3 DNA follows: TGTGCCAGCAGATCCTCGACTGAAGCTTTCTTT.

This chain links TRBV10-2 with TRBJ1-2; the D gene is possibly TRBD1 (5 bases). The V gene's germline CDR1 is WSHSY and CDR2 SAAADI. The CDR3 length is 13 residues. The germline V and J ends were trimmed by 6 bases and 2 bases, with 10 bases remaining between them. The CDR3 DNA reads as TGCGCCAGCAGCGTCGACAGAAACTATGGCTACACCTTC. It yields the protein CASSVDRNYGYTF.

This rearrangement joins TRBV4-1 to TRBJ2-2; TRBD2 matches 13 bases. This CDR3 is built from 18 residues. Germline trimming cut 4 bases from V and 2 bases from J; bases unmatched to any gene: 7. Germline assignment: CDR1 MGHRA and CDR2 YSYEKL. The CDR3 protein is CASSPRLAGGLNTGELFF. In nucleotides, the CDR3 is TGCGCCAGCAGCCCTCGACTAGCGGGGGGCCTAAACACCGGGGAGCTGTTTTTT.